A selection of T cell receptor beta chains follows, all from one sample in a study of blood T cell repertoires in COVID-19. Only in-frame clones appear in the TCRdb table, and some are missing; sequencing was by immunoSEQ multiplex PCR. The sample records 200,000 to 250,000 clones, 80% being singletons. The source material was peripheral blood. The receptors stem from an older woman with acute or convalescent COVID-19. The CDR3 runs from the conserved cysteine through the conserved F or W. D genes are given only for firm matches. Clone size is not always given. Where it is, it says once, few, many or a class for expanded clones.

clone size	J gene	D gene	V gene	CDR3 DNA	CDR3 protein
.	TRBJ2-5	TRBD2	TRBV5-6	TGTGCCAGCAGCTTGTCAGCGGGAGTATCGGAGACCCAGTACTTC	CASSLSAGVSETQYF
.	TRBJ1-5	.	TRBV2	TGTGCCAGCAGTGCCTCGGGGCAGCCCCAGCATTTT	CASSASGQPQHF
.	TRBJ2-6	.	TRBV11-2	TGTGCCAGCAGCCCCCGCTCTGGGGCCAACGTCCTGACTTTC	CASSPRSGANVLTF
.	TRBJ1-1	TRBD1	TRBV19	TGTGCCAGCAATCACGGACAGGGGGACACTGAAGCTTTCTTT	CASNHGQGDTEAFF
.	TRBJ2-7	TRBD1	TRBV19	TGTGCCAGTAGTCCCGGGACAGGTCAGACCTACGAGCAGTACTTC	CASSPGTGQTYEQYF
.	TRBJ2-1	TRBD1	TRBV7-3	TGTGCCAGCAGCCCGCAGGGGACAGGGTTCAGCAATGAGCAGTTCTTC	CASSPQGTGFSNEQFF
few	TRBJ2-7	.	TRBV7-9	TGTGCCAGCAGCCCCCGGACTCTCGAGCAGTACTTC	CASSPRTLEQYF
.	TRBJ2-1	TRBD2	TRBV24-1	TGTGCCACCAGTGATGCCTCGCGGGAGGGGAACGATGAGCAGTTCTTC	CATSDASREGNDEQFF
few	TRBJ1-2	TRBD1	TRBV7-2	TGTGCCAGCAGCATAGGACAGGGCAACTATGGCTACACCTTC	CASSIGQGNYGYTF
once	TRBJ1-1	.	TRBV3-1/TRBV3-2	TGTGCCAGCAGCCTTCTACCCGGGCAGGGTGGCACTGAAGCTTTCTTT	CASSLLPGQGGTEAFF
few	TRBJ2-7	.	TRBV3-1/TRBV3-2	TGTGCCAGCAGCCAAGATTGGAGGCGCGAGCAGTACTTC	CASSQDWRREQYF
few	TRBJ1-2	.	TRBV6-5	TGTGCCAGCAGTTACCCGGGCCTCAAGGGGGGCTACACCTTC	CASSYPGLKGGYTF
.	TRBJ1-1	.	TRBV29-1	TGCAGCGTTGGGGAGGCAGGTACTGAAGCTTTCTTT	CSVGEAGTEAFF
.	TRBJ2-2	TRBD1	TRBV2	TGTGCCAGCAGTAGGGACAGTGGTGGAACCGGGGAGCTGTTTTTT	CASSRDSGGTGELFF
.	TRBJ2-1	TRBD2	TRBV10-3	TGTGCCATCAGTGAGTCGAAAACTAGCGGGAGCCAGCCGGGGGATGAGCAGTTCTTC	CAISESKTSGSQPGDEQFF
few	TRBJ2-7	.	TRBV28	TGTGCCAGCAGTTTAGAGGCGTATGATTACGAGCAGTACTTC	CASSLEAYDYEQYF
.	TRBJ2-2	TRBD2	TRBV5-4	TGTGCCAGCAGCTTGGCGGGAGGGCGTGTCACCGGGGAGCTGTTTTTT	CASSLAGGRVTGELFF
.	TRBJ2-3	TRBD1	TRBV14	TGTGCCAGCAGCCTCAGGTTAATTACAGGGGCAGATACGCAGTATTTT	CASSLRLITGADTQYF
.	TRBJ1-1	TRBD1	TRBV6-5	TGTGCCAGCAGCAAAAAAGCAGGGGGCACTGAAGCTTTCTTT	CASSKKAGGTEAFF
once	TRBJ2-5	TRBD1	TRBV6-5	TGTGCCAGCAGTTACGGGGGACAGGGGAACCAAGAGACCCAGTACTTC	CASSYGGQGNQETQYF
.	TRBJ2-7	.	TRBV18	TGTGCCAGCTCACCAACCGACAGAGGTTGGGAGCAGTACTTC	CASSPTDRGWEQYF
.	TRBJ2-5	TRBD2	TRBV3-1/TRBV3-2	TGTGCCAGCAGCCAAGACATCGGCGGCGGGAGGCGGGAGACCCAGTACTTC	CASSQDIGGGRRETQYF
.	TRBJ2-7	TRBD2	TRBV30	TGTGCCTGGAGTGCCCCACTAGCGGGGGGACGGGAGCAGTACTTC	CAWSAPLAGGREQYF
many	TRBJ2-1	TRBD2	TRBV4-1	TGCGCCAGCAGCCAAGGGGGACTAGCGGGCGATGAGCAGTTCTTC	CASSQGGLAGDEQFF
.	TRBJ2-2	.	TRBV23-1	TGCGCCAGCAGTTTCGATGCGCCTAGCGAGAACACCGGGGAGCTGTTTTTT	CASSFDAPSENTGELFF
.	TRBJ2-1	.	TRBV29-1	TGCAGCGTCGAAACCCTGGCAGGGGTTGGCAATGAGCAGTTCTTC	CSVETLAGVGNEQFF
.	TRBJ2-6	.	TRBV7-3	TGTGCCAGCAGCTTAGGGGGCGATGGGGCCAACGTCCTGACTTTC	CASSLGGDGANVLTF
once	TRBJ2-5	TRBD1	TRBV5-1	TGCGCCAGCAGCCCTCCACTTCAGGGGGCGGGGGAGACCCAGTACTTC	CASSPPLQGAGETQYF
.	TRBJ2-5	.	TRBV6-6	TGTGCCAGCAGCTTAAGGCTGGACAGTGCCGAGACCCAGTACTTC	CASSLRLDSAETQYF
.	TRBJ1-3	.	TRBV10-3	TGTGCCATCAGTGAGGGGGCAGGGACTGGAAACACCATATATTTT	CAISEGAGTGNTIYF
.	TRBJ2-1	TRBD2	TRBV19	TGTGCCAGTAGTATGGGGCTAGCGGGAGCCTATGAGCAGTTCTTC	CASSMGLAGAYEQFF
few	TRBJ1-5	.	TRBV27	TGTGCCAGCGGTTTCGAGGCGCCCCAGCATTTT	CASGFEAPQHF
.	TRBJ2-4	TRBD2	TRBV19	TGTGCCAATAGTTCGGGGGGGTTCGGAGCCAAAAACATTCAGTACTTC	CANSSGGFGAKNIQYF
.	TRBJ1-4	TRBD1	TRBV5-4	TGTGCCAGCAGCTCGCAACAGGGGGCCGGCGAAAAACTGTTTTTT	CASSSQQGAGEKLFF
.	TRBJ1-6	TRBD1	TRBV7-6	TGTGCCAGCAGCCCGGGGACAGGCAGATCACCCCTCCACTTT	CASSPGTGRSPLHF
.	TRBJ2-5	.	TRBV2	TGTGCCAGCAGTGATCAGGGCCCTAGGACCCAGTACTTC	CASSDQGPRTQYF
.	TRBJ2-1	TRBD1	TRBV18	TGTGCCAGCTCACCGTTACAGGGGGCAGGGGACAATGAGCAGTTCTTC	CASSPLQGAGDNEQFF
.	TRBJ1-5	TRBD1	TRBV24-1	TGTGCCACCAGTGGCGGACAGGGGATGCCCCAGCATTTT	CATSGGQGMPQHF
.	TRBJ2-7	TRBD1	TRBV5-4	TGTGCCAGCAGCAGCCGGGACAGGGGGTACGAGCAGTACTTC	CASSSRDRGYEQYF
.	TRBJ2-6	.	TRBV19	TGTGCCAGTAGTAGGGCAGCTGGGGCCAACGTCCTGACTTTC	CASSRAAGANVLTF
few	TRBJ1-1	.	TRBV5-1	TGCGCCAGCACTAGTGGGACTGAAGCTTTCTTT	CASTSGTEAFF
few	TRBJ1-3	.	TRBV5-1	TGCGCCAGCAGCCTAAGTACGGGACAAAAAGGAAACACCATATATTTT	CASSLSTGQKGNTIYF
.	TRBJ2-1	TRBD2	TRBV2	TGTGCCAGCAGCTCAGGACTAGGTAATGAGCAGTTCTTC	CASSSGLGNEQFF
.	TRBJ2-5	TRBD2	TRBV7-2	TGTGCCAGCAGCTCAAGGGGACTAGCGGGAGGCGGGACCCAGTACTTC	CASSSRGLAGGGTQYF
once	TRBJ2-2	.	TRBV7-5	TGTGTCAGACCACCCTCGGGACAGTTGGTGTACGTGGGGGAGCTGTTTTTT	CVRPPSGQLVYVGELFF
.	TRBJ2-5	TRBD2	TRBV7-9	TGTGCCAGCAGCTTATGGGCGGGAGAAGAGACCCAGTACTTC	CASSLWAGEETQYF
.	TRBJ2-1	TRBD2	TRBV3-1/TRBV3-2	TGTGCCAGCAGCCAAGCGCCACCATCATTAGCGGGAGGGAACAATGAGCAGTTCTTC	CASSQAPPSLAGGNNEQFF
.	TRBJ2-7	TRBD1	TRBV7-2	TGTGCCAGCAGCGTCGGGACAGGGAGTTACGAGCAGTACTTC	CASSVGTGSYEQYF
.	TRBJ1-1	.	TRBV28	TGTGCCAGCGGCGGGGGGGCGCAAACTTTCTTT	CASGGGAQTFF